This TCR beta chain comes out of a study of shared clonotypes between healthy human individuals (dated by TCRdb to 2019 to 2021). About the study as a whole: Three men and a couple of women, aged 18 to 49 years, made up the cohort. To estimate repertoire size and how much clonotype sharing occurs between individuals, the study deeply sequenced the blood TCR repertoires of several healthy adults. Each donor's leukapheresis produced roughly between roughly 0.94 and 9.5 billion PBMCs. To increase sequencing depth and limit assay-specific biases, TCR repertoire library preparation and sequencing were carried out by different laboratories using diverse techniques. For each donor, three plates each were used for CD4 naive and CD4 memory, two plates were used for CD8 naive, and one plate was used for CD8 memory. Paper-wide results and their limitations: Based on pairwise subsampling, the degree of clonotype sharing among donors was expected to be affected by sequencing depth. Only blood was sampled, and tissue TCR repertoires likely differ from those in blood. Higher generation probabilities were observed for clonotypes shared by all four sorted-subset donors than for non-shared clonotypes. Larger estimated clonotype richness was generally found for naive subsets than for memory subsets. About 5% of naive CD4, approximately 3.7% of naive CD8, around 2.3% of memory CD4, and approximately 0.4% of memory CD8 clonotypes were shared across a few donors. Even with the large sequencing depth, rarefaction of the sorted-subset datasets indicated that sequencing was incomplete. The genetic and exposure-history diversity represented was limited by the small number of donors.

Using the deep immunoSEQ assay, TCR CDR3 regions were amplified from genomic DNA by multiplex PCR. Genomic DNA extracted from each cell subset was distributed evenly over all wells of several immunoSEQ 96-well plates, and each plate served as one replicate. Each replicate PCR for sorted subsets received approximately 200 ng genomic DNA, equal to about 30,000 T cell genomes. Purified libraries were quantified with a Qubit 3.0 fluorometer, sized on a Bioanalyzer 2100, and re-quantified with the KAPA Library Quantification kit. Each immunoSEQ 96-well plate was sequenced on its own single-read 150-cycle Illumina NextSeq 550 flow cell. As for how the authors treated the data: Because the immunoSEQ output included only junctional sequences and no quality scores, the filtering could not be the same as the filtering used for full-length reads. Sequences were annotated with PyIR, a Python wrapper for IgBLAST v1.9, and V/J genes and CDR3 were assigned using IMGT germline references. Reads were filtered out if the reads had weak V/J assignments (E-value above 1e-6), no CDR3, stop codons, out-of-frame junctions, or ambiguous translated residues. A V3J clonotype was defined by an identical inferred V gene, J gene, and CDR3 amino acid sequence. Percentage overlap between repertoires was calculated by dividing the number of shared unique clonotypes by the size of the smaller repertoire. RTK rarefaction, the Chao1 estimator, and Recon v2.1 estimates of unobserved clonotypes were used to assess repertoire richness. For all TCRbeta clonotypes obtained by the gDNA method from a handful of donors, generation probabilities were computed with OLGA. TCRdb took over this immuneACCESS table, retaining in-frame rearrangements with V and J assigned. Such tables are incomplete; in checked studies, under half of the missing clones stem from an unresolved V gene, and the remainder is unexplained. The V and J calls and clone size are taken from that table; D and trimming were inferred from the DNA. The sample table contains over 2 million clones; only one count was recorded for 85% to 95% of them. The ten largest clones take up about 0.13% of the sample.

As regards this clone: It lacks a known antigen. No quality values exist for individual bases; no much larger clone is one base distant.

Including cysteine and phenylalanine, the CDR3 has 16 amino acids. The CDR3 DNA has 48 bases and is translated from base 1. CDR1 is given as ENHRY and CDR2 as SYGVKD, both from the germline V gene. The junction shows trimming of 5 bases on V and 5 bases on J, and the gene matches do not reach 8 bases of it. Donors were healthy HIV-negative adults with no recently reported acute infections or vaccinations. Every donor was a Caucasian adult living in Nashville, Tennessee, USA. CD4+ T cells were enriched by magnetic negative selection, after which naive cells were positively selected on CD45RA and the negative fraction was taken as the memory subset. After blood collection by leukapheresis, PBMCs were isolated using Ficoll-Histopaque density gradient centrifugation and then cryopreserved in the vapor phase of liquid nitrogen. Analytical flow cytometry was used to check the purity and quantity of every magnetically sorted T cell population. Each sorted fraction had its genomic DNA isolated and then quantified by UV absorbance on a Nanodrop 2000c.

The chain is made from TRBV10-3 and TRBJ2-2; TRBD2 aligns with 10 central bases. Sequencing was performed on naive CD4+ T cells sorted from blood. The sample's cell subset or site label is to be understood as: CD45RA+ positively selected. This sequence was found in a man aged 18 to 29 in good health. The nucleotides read TGTGCCATCAGTTCTAGCGGGAGTCTACGGACCGGGGAGCTGTTTTTT. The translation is CAISSSGSLRTGELFF.